These 13 T cell receptor beta chains originate from one sample sequenced in a study of control samples from healthy donors and cancer patients. Repertoires were generated with immunoSEQ multiplex PCR, while TCRdb's copy carries only in-frame clones and drops some. The repertoire holds 150,000 to 160,000 clones, over 90% seen once, with 2.4% in the top ten. Sequenced: blood. The origin of the receptors is a man aged 50-60 years in good health.

The rearrangement joins TRBV3-1 (or the pseudogene TRBV3-2) to TRBJ1-6; tentative D call: TRBD1 (5 bases). The CDR3 has 18 amino acids. V lost 1 base and J lost 7, with 20 bases in between. Germline V gives CDR1 LGHDT, CDR2 YNNKEL (reference sequence). The CDR3 DNA follows: TGTGCCAGCAGCCAAGTATATTTGTCAGGGAACCTCAATTCACCCCTCCACTTT. Translated, it gives CASSQVYLSGNLNSPLHF.

V gene TRBV5-1 combines with J gene TRBJ1-1, with TRBD1 matching over 7 bases. Germline V lookup: CDR1 SGHRS, CDR2 YFSETQ. V shed 0 bases and J 4 bases; nucleotides not matched to a gene: 6. There are 15 residues in the CDR3. The CDR3 coding sequence is TGCGCCAGCAGCTTGGGGGGACAGTTCCTCACTGAAGCTTTCTTT. Translating it yields CASSLGGQFLTEAFF.

This clone showed up just once. The chain employs TRBV19 and TRBJ1-2; D remains ambiguous. Between the trimmed V and J ends, which lost 3 bases and 4 bases, there was a span of 15 bases. Per germline, CDR1 LNHDA and CDR2 SQIVND (reference sequence). The CDR3 totals 15 residues. In DNA form, the CDR3 reads TGTGCCAGTAGTATTGGTCGGGGAAGTATCTATGGCTACACCTTC. This translates into CASSIGRGSIYGYTF.

This rearrangement joins TRBV5-1 to TRBJ2-2; 7 nucleotides agree with TRBD1. Germline CDR1 is SGHRS and CDR2 is YFSETQ. The ends lost 6 bases at V and 2 bases at J; junction bases unmatched: 4. CDR3 size: 14 residues. The CDR3 bases are TGCGCCAGCAAGGGACAGTTTAACACCGGGGAGCTGTTTTTT. It codes for CASKGQFNTGELFF.

The chain has TRBV5-4 and TRBJ2-7, with 7 bases matching TRBD2. Germline V CDR1 and CDR2: SGHNT, YYREEE (reference sequence). Trimming took 5 bases from V and 3 from J; bases not matched to a gene: 14. CDR3 length: 16 amino acids. This CDR3 reads CASSPKGGSGVYEQYF. CDR3 sequence (DNA): TGTGCCAGCAGTCCCAAGGGCGGGAGTGGGGTCTACGAGCAGTACTTC.

This clone was recorded a few times. J is TRBJ1-2 and V is TRBV11-2; 7 nucleotides match TRBD1. This CDR3 has 16 residues. The germline gives CDR1 SGHAT, CDR2 FQNNGV. After removal of 1 base from V and 4 bases from J, the junction contained 9 bases not matched to a gene. The CDR3, as DNA: TGTGCCAGCAGCTTAGTAGCTGGTCCAGGGGGCTATGGCTACACCTTC. This gives the protein CASSLVAGPGGYGYTF.

The chain joins TRBV29-1 to TRBJ2-3; 16 bases align to TRBD2. The CDR3 contains 18 residues. Germline CDR1 is SQVTM and CDR2 is ANQGSEA. V shed 6 bases and J 0 bases; nucleotides not matched to a gene: 9. In DNA form, the CDR3 reads TGCAGCGTCGAGGCCCCGGGACTAGCGGGAGGGAGCACAGATACGCAGTATTTT. Translated: CSVEAPGLAGGSTDTQYF.

The V gene is TRBV28, the J gene TRBJ1-1; tentatively, D is TRBD1 (6 bases). The CDR3 has 14 amino acids. The germline V gene encodes CDR1 MDHEN and CDR2 SYDVKM. The V end was cut by 7 bases, the J end by 4 bases, with 16 bases between. The CDR3 DNA is TGTGCCAGCACCCCGGGGGGGGGCGTCACTGAAGCTTTCTTT. As protein: CASTPGGGVTEAFF.

The V call is TRBV19, the J call TRBJ1-1; D unclear. V gave up 6 bases and J gave up 1 base, with 9 bases separating them. The CDR3 extends over 13 amino acids. Germline CDR1 and CDR2: LNHDA and SQIVND (reference sequence). CDR3 sequence (DNA): TGTGCCAGTAGAGTCAAACCGAACACTGAAGCTTTCTTT. It encodes CASRVKPNTEAFF. Filled out from reference TRBV19 and TRBJ1-1, the complete variable domain reads DGGITQSPKYLFRKEGQNVTLSCEQNLNHDAMYWYRQDPGQGLRLIYYSQIVNDFQKGDIAEGYSVSREKKESFPLTVTSAQKNPTAFYLCASRVKPNTEAFFGQGTRLTVV.

This clone was counted a few times. This chain connects TRBV29-1 to TRBJ1-2; D is perhaps TRBD1 (5 bases). Trimming shortened V by 5 bases and J by 8 bases, and 12 bases separated the two germline ends. CDR1 is SQVTM and CDR2 is ANQGSEA in the germline V gene. There are 11 residues in the CDR3. This chain's CDR3 is CSVQRGGGYTF. Written as DNA, the CDR3 is TGCAGCGTTCAAAGGGGTGGCGGCTACACCTTC.

In this sample, this clone turned up once. The chain combines TRBV5-1 with TRBJ2-5; no definite D call. V was cut by 1 base and J by 4 bases, with 11 bases left in between. The germline gives CDR1 SGHRS, CDR2 YFSETQ. This CDR3 has 14 amino acids. CDR3 sequence: CASSLTVTPETQYF. Here the CDR3 DNA reads TGCGCCAGCAGCTTGACAGTCACCCCAGAGACCCAGTACTTC.

The chain combines TRBV7-9 with TRBJ1-5; D gene uncertain. CDR3 size: 13 residues. Germline CDR1 SEHNR, CDR2 FQNEAQ (reference sequence). Trimming removed 6 bases at V and 6 bases at J, with 12 bases between. The CDR3 here is CASSQKMGQPQHF. The CDR3 bases are TGTGCCAGCAGTCAAAAAATGGGTCAGCCCCAGCATTTT.

J is TRBJ2-3 and V is TRBV6-2 or TRBV6-3, with D perhaps given as TRBD1 or TRBD2 (5 bases each). In germline, CDR1 is MNHEY, CDR2 SVGEGT. Between the trimmed V and J ends, which lost 3 bases and 6 bases, there was a span of 16 bases. The CDR3 has 15 amino acids. The DNA of the CDR3 is TGTGCCAGCAGTTATGGGACGGGTGGCGTGGATACGCAGTATTTT. This codes for CASSYGTGGVDTQYF.